This TCR beta chain was observed in a study of T cell responses to AZD1222 COVID-19 vaccine. Study results and limitations: Donor demographics were predominantly white British with a female majority; clonal diversity may be underestimated. Baseline serology detected seropositivity in only a handful of AZD1222 recipients. Repertoires were sampled only after the peak T cell response.

The protocol was immunoSEQ multiplex PCR, while the TCRdb copy is restricted to in-frame clones and leaves out a portion. The profile shows 70,000 to 95,000 clones, roughly 91% of them singletons. As for this clone: The target antigen is unknown.

Pooling covered second doses at about 4 or about 12 weeks. CDR1 SNHLY and CDR2 FYNNEI come from the germline V gene. The CDR3 covers 14 residues. Trimming took 5 bases from V and 5 from J, leaving 15 bases between them. This receptor was taken from an adult who received the AZD1222 COVID-19 vaccine. The chain is built from TRBV2 and TRBJ2-5; D remains unclear. This specimen consisted of peripheral blood, obtained 28 days after the second AZD1222 dose. The CDR3 protein is CASSPQVVLETQYF. The CDR3 DNA reads as TGTGCCAGCAGTCCGCAGGTTGTGCTGGAGACCCAGTACTTC.